One and the same sample provided the 14 T cell receptor beta chains below, sequenced in a study of regulatory and conventional T cells in RAG deficiency. Assay used: immunoSEQ multiplex PCR; TCRdb lists only in-frame clones, some missing. This table has roughly 10,000 clones, around 94% appearing once. Conventional CD4+ T cells were sorted from blood as CD25-low CD127-high cells. Input material: CD4+ effector T cells sorted from blood. These TCRs come from a human donor with RAG deficiency presenting as severe combined immunodeficiency.

This clone was detected only once. The chain uses TRBV4-2 and TRBJ2-7, with a tentative D call TRBD1 (5 bases). Trimming took off 0 bases at V and 2 bases at J, with 8 bases between the two ends. Per the germline V gene, CDR1 is LGHNA and CDR2 is YNFKEQ. This CDR3 has 14 amino acids. The CDR3 is CASSQDLGPYEQYF. CDR3 in DNA: TGTGCCAGCAGCCAAGACTTGGGGCCCTACGAGCAGTACTTC.

This clone was seen just once. The rearrangement uses TRBV7-9 and TRBJ1-3; D not certain. Trimming took off 5 bases at V and 8 bases at J, with 16 bases between the two ends. Germline-derived CDR1 and CDR2 are SEHNR and FQNEAQ (reference sequence). There are 14 residues in the CDR3. CDR3 DNA: TGTGCCAGCAGCGCCGGCCGGGCAGGACACACCATATATTTT. Translating it yields CASSAGRAGHTIYF. The entire variable domain, with the rest obtained from reference TRBV7-9 and TRBJ1-3, is as follows: DTGVSQNPRHKITKRGQNVTFRCDPISEHNRLYWYRQTLGQGPEFLTYFQNEAQLEKSRLLSDRFSAERPKGSFSTLEIQRTEQGDSAMYLCASSAGRAGHTIYFGEGSWLTVV.

This chain links TRBV9 with TRBJ2-3; 11 positions agree with TRBD1. Trimming removed 3 bases from V and 5 bases from J; junction bases left unmatched: 2. The CDR3 length is 14 residues. CDR1 SGDLS and CDR2 YYNGEE come from the germline V gene. CDR3 loop: CASSGGTGGDTQYF. The CDR3 DNA reads TGTGCCAGCAGCGGCGGGACAGGGGGAGATACGCAGTATTTT.

The V and J genes are TRBV5-1 and TRBJ2-7; 10 bases fit TRBD2. Germline V lookup: CDR1 SGHRS, CDR2 YFSETQ. The trim removed 0 bases at V and 3 bases at J, leaving 3 bases unmatched. The CDR3 is made up of 15 amino acids. Here the CDR3 reads CASSLGLAGVYEQYF. The DNA for the CDR3 is TGCGCCAGCAGCTTGGGTCTAGCGGGAGTCTACGAGCAGTACTTC.

This clone has a handful of counts. This chain uses TRBV7-2 with TRBJ1-2; 9 bases are shared with TRBD1. This CDR3 has 14 residues. The V gene's germline CDR1 is SGHTA and CDR2 FQGNSA. The trim removed 3 bases at V and 12 bases at J, leaving 11 bases unmatched. The CDR3 protein is CASSLRTGVLTDTF. CDR3 DNA: TGTGCCAGCAGCTTGAGGACAGGGGTCCTAACTGACACCTTC.

The rearrangement uses TRBV19 and TRBJ2-5; D may be TRBD2 (5 bases). The V end lost 5 bases, the J end lost 5 bases, and 18 bases lay between the germline ends. From germline, CDR1 is LNHDA and CDR2 SQIVND (reference sequence). The CDR3 is 15 residues long. The CDR3 loop is CASSPARRGSETQYF. CDR3 bases: TGTGCCAGTAGTCCGGCTCGTCGGGGATCTGAGACCCAGTACTTC.

The chain couples TRBV7-2 to TRBJ2-5; D gene ambiguous. The V end lost 3 bases, the J end lost 1 base, and 9 bases lay between the germline ends. The CDR3 spans 14 residues. CDR1 and CDR2 (germline): SGHTA, FQGNSA. The CDR3 region has the DNA TGTGCCAGCAGCTTCAGTTACGGCCAAGAGACCCAGTACTTC. It codes for CASSFSYGQETQYF.

This sequence joins TRBV7-2 and TRBJ1-2; 9 bases map to TRBD1. The germline CDR1 and CDR2 sequences are SGHTA and FQGNSA. The CDR3 contains 14 residues. After removal of 3 bases from V and 6 bases from J, the junction contained 5 bases not matched to a gene. The CDR3 loop is CASSFGQGIHGYTF. CDR3 sequence (DNA): TGTGCCAGCAGCTTCGGACAGGGGATCCATGGCTACACCTTC.

The chain links TRBV10-3 to TRBJ2-2; a weak D match, TRBD1 (5 bases). The ends were cut back, 6 bases at V and 2 bases at J, with 16 bases in the middle. Germline V gene sequence: CDR1 ENHRY, CDR2 SYGVKD. The CDR3 contains 16 residues. The CDR3 bases are TGTGCCATCAGCCTCACAGGTCCAGATAACACCGGGGAGCTGTTTTTT. As protein: CAISLTGPDNTGELFF.

The gene calls are TRBV11-2 and TRBJ1-5; D is ambiguous. CDR3 length: 13 residues. Per germline, CDR1 SGHAT and CDR2 FQNNGV. The germline V and J ends were trimmed by 1 base and 6 bases, with 7 bases remaining between them. DNA for the CDR3: TGTGCCAGCAGCTTAGGGTTATCTCAGCCCCAGCATTTT. Protein sequence: CASSLGLSQPQHF.

The V call is TRBV27, the J call TRBJ2-6; D not resolved. Trimming cost V 3 bases and J 0 bases, with 0 bases left between them. This CDR3 is built from 13 residues. CDR1 and CDR2 from the germline V gene are MNHEY and SMNVEV (reference sequence). The CDR3 bases are TGTGCCAGCAGTTTCTCTGGGGCCAACGTCCTGACTTTC. Translated, it gives CASSFSGANVLTF.

This rearrangement joins TRBV11-2 to TRBJ1-1; D uncertain. Germline V gene lookup returns CDR1 SGHAT and CDR2 FQNNGV. With 3 bases removed from V and 0 bases from J, the gap between germline ends came to 8 bases. The CDR3 runs 14 residues. The CDR3 DNA reads as TGTGCCAGCAGCTTCGCCGGGTTGAACACTGAAGCTTTCTTT. Translated, it gives CASSFAGLNTEAFF.

The chain uses TRBV7-9 and TRBJ2-3; D not certain. The CDR3 totals 14 residues. Germline V gives CDR1 SEHNR, CDR2 FQNEAQ (reference sequence). The ends were cut back, 3 bases at V and 3 bases at J, with 10 bases in the middle. CDR3: CASSFGQVTDTQYF. The CDR3 nucleotides read TGTGCCAGCAGCTTTGGCCAGGTGACAGATACGCAGTATTTT.

The chain has TRBV7-2 and TRBJ2-1, with D unclear. Germline V gene sequence: CDR1 SGHTA, CDR2 FQGNSA. The CDR3 is 14 amino acids. Trimming took 5 bases from V and 5 from J, leaving 13 bases between them. As DNA, the CDR3 is TGTGCCAGCAGCCACCCCCCACACCACAATGAGCAGTTCTTC. The encoded protein is CASSHPPHHNEQFF.